The 27 T cell receptor beta chains in this list originate from one sample, sequenced in a study of CD8+ T cells in alopecia areata (dated by TCRdb to between 2017 and 2018). To prepare the library, the immunoSEQ multiplex PCR assay was applied. For TCR sequencing, RNA was extracted from every sample and reverse transcribed into cDNA to serve as template. TCRdb obtained this table from immuneACCESS and retained in-frame rearrangements with V and J assigned. These tables miss some clones; where compared with another copy, unresolved V genes account for less than half of the shortfall, and the remainder is unexplained. This sample is represented by 9,500 to 15,000 clones; approximately 60% of them were singletons. In total, the top ten clones hold 10% to 15% of the sample. Peripheral blood and lesional scalp punch biopsies were obtained from patients with alopecia areata. The source material was skin. The source of these receptors is a human donor with alopecia areata.

This sequence joins TRBV7-9 and TRBJ2-1; D might be TRBD1 or TRBD2, each matching 6 bases. The CDR3 loop spans 15 amino acids. The germline gives CDR1 SEHNR, CDR2 FQNEAQ (reference sequence). Trimming removed 5 bases from V and 3 bases from J, with 14 bases in between. CDR3 in amino acids: CASSVRGPLYNEQFF. CDR3 in DNA: TGTGCCAGCAGCGTCCGGGGGCCTCTCTACAATGAGCAGTTCTTC.

The genes are TRBV7-8 and TRBJ2-3; 13 bases map to TRBD2. The CDR3 loop spans 16 amino acids. Germline CDR1 is SGHVS and CDR2 is FQNEAQ. The V and J ends lost 1 base and 5 bases, in that order; junction bases with no gene match: 3. The CDR3 reads CASSLGGLAGLDTQYF. The CDR3 nucleotides are TGTGCCAGCAGCTTAGGGGGACTAGCGGGACTAGATACGCAGTATTTT.

The chain joins TRBV7-9 to TRBJ1-1, with a possible D match to TRBD1 (5 bases). The germline V gene has CDR1 SEHNR and CDR2 FQNEAQ (reference sequence). The CDR3 is 15 residues long. V lost 5 bases to trimming and J lost 3 bases, with 16 bases between them. CDR3: CASSPPRGGDTEAFF. Here the CDR3 DNA reads TGTGCCAGCAGCCCTCCCCGGGGAGGGGACACTGAAGCTTTCTTT.

The chain uses TRBV5-4 and TRBJ2-1, with 9 bases aligning to TRBD1. The J segment lost 9 bases and the V segment lost 3 bases, leaving 10 bases of the junction unmatched. Germline loops: CDR1 SGHNT, CDR2 YYREEE (reference sequence). The CDR3 has 15 amino acids. CDR3 amino acids: CASSSGLKDRGEQFF. The DNA of the CDR3 is TGTGCCAGCAGCTCGGGACTAAAGGACAGGGGTGAGCAGTTCTTC.

This clone was seen once. J is TRBJ2-5 and V is TRBV28; D not resolved. Trimming shortened V by 2 bases and J by 7 bases, and 14 bases separated the two germline ends. CDR1 and CDR2 (germline): MDHEN, SYDVKM. The CDR3 length is 14 residues. CDR3 bases: TGTGCCAGCAGTTTAGAACTTCCCGCAGGGACCCAGTACTTC. This codes for CASSLELPAGTQYF.

The chain couples TRBV6-4 to TRBJ2-3; 7 nucleotides align to TRBD1. This CDR3 comprises 14 residues. CDR1 and CDR2 (germline): MRHNA, SNTAGT. The V segment lost 6 bases and the J segment 2 bases; nucleotides outside the gene matches: 5. The CDR3 bases are TGTGCCAGCAGCAGGGACAGCTACACAGATACGCAGTATTTT. This sequence encodes CASSRDSYTDTQYF.

Of note for this clone: The same CDR3 is also encoded by other DNA sequences in this sample. The chain couples TRBV30 to TRBJ1-5; possible D gene TRBD1, 5 bases. Trimming removed 0 bases from V and 4 bases from J, with 13 bases in between. Germline-derived CDR1 and CDR2 are GTSNPN and SVGIG (reference sequence). There are 15 residues in the CDR3. The CDR3 DNA is TGTGCCTGGAGTGTACCCGGGGGTCGAAATCAGCCCCAGCATTTT. Translation: CAWSVPGGRNQPQHF.

The table lists this clone with a count of one. The chain uses TRBV4-1 and TRBJ2-5, with TRBD2 matching 9 bases. The CDR3 is 18 residues long. V shed 0 bases, J shed 5 bases, and the junction held 13 bases outside the gene matches. Germline V gives CDR1 MGHRA, CDR2 YSYEKL. The CDR3 reads CASSQDRPSGATGETQYF. CDR3 in DNA: TGCGCCAGCAGCCAAGATAGGCCTAGCGGGGCTACCGGGGAGACCCAGTACTTC.

The rearrangement links TRBV6-6 to TRBJ2-3; 7 bases fit TRBD2. The ends lost 5 bases at V and 4 bases at J; junction bases unmatched: 9. This CDR3 has 15 amino acids. CDR1 is MNHNY, CDR2 SVGAGI, per germline (reference sequence). The CDR3 sequence: CASSGRTSGSDTQYF. The CDR3 bases are TGTGCCAGCAGTGGAAGGACTAGTGGGTCAGATACGCAGTATTTT.

The chain links TRBV5-4 to TRBJ2-5; D ambiguous. This CDR3 is built from 14 residues. CDR1 SGHNT and CDR2 YYREEE come from the germline V gene (reference sequence). Trimming pared 2 bases from V and 5 bases from J, leaving 13 bases between. CDR3 nucleotides: TGTGCCAGCAGCTTCCTGGCAGGCCACGAGACCCAGTACTTC. Translated, it gives CASSFLAGHETQYF.

This clone was seen a handful of times. The chain uses TRBV6-5 and TRBJ2-1, with 7 bases identical to TRBD2. The J segment lost 4 bases and the V segment lost 3 bases, leaving 9 bases of the junction unmatched. The germline CDR1 and CDR2 sequences are MNHEY and SVGAGI. CDR3 length: 16 residues. For the CDR3, the DNA is TGTGCCAGCAGTTATTATCGGGAGGTCGGTTACAATGAGCAGTTCTTC. Translated: CASSYYREVGYNEQFF.

The CDR3 here is CASSRDIEGTQYF. The DNA of the CDR3 is TGTGCCAGCAGCCGCGACATTGAGGGGACCCAGTACTTC. The chain couples TRBV11-3 to TRBJ2-5; the D gene is possibly TRBD2 (5 bases). From germline, CDR1 is SGHNT and CDR2 YENEEA. V was trimmed by 5 bases and J by 7 bases, leaving 14 bases between them. The CDR3 extends over 13 amino acids.

This clone was recorded a few times. The genes are TRBV6-6 and TRBJ2-5, with D possibly being TRBD1 (6 bases). This CDR3 spans 15 amino acids. Trimming stripped 6 bases from V and 5 bases from J, with 19 bases between. The germline gives CDR1 MNHNY, CDR2 SVGAGI (reference sequence). In DNA, the CDR3 is TGTGCCAGCAGACAGACAGGCCCGAGGTTGGAGACCCAGTACTTC. Its translation: CASRQTGPRLETQYF.

The V gene is TRBV28, the J gene TRBJ2-2, with 8 bases that match TRBD1. The CDR3 spans 15 residues. Germline V gene sequence: CDR1 MDHEN, CDR2 SYDVKM. Trimming took 7 bases from V and 4 from J; bases not matched to a gene: 8. CDR3 sequence: CASKETGAGTGELFF. In DNA form, the CDR3 reads TGTGCCAGCAAGGAGACAGGGGCGGGCACCGGGGAGCTGTTTTTT.

This chain links TRBV4-1 with TRBJ1-2, with 9 bases lining up with TRBD1. V lost 2 bases, J lost 2 bases, and 3 bases stayed unmatched. The CDR3 runs to 15 residues. CDR1 is MGHRA, CDR2 YSYEKL, per germline. The CDR3 DNA follows: TGCGCCAGCAGCCAATCGGACAGGGGAAACTATGGCTACACCTTC. It yields the protein CASSQSDRGNYGYTF.

J is TRBJ2-3 and V is TRBV11-2, with TRBD2 matching 9 bases. The CDR3 is 19 residues long. V trimming: 4 bases; J trimming: 4 bases; junction bases outside the gene matches: 18. Germline V gene data show CDR1 as SGHAT and CDR2 as FQNNGV. CDR3: CASSSTDIGREGRSDTQYF. As DNA, the CDR3 is TGTGCCAGCAGCTCGACAGATATCGGGCGGGAGGGCCGCTCAGATACGCAGTATTTT.

This clone appeared a few times. This chain uses TRBV5-1 with TRBJ1-2; D is ambiguous. Trimming stripped 2 bases from V and 2 bases from J, with 7 bases between. Per germline, CDR1 SGHRS and CDR2 YFSETQ. The CDR3 is 13 amino acids. CDR3 sequence: CASSFAQNYGYTF. The CDR3 region has the DNA TGCGCCAGCAGCTTCGCTCAAAACTATGGCTACACCTTC.

J is TRBJ1-1 and V is TRBV9; the D is unclear. The CDR3 has 14 amino acids. The germline gives CDR1 SGDLS, CDR2 YYNGEE. The V end lost 0 bases, the J end lost 6 bases, and 12 bases lay between the germline ends. The CDR3 protein is CASSVDSHGAEAFF. In DNA form, the CDR3 reads TGTGCCAGCAGCGTAGACTCCCATGGGGCTGAAGCTTTCTTT.

This clone was counted a few times. CDR3: CASSLEWEAGELFF. The CDR3 coding sequence is TGTGCCAGCAGTCTAGAATGGGAGGCCGGGGAGCTGTTTTTT. The chain uses TRBV27 and TRBJ2-2, with D perhaps matching TRBD2 (6 bases). Trimming cost V 5 bases and J 6 bases, with 13 bases left between them. CDR1 is MNHEY and CDR2 is SMNVEV in the germline V gene (reference sequence). CDR3 length: 14 amino acids.

In this sample, this clone turned up a few times. J is TRBJ1-1 and V is TRBV7-3; D gene uncertain. The V gene lost 4 bases and the J gene lost 6 bases, with 9 bases spanning the gap. This CDR3 is built from 12 residues. Germline CDR1 reads SGHTA; CDR2 reads FQGTGA. The CDR3 loop reads CASSSDGAEAFF. The DNA for the CDR3 is TGTGCCAGCAGCTCGGACGGGGCTGAAGCTTTCTTT. The entire variable domain, with the rest obtained from reference TRBV7-3 and TRBJ1-1, is as follows: GAGVSQTPSNKVTEKGKYVELRCDPISGHTALYWYRQSLGQGPEFLIYFQGTGAADDSGLPNDRFFAVRPEGSVSTLKIQRTERGDSAVYLCASSSDGAEAFFGQGTRLTVV.

The chain couples TRBV6-4 to TRBJ2-1; D is uncertain. Between the trimmed V and J ends, which lost 4 bases and 0 bases, there was a span of 4 bases. This CDR3 has 13 residues. Germline CDR1 is MRHNA and CDR2 is SNTAGT. The CDR3 is CASSASSYNEQFF. CDR3 in DNA: TGTGCCAGCAGTGCCAGCTCCTACAATGAGCAGTTCTTC.

The gene calls are TRBV28 and TRBJ2-5; the D is unclear. Looked up from germline, CDR1 is MDHEN and CDR2 is SYDVKM. V dropped 7 bases and J dropped 4 bases, with 7 bases sitting between them. The CDR3 is 11 residues long. The CDR3 DNA is TGTGCCAGCACATCAGTAGAGACCCAGTACTTC. Its protein product is CASTSVETQYF.

This clone was counted a few times. The genes are TRBV30 and TRBJ2-1; 7 nucleotides match TRBD1. The CDR3 consists of 14 residues. From germline, CDR1 is GTSNPN and CDR2 SVGIG (reference sequence). Trimming at V came to 1 base and at J to 7 bases, leaving 7 bases not matched to a gene. The DNA of the CDR3 is TGTGCCTGGAGTGGAGGACAGGAGTCTAATGAGCAGTTCTTC. Translation: CAWSGGQESNEQFF.

Only a few counts were recorded for this clone. The junction departs from germline at one end; a sequencing error may be responsible. The rearrangement links TRBV7-2 to TRBJ2-1, with 11 bases identical to TRBD2. The CDR3 totals 14 residues. Germline loops: CDR1 SGHTA, CDR2 FQGNSA. In DNA, the CDR3 is TGTGCCAGCATCCTGGGACTAGCGGAGGCACATTTGGTCTTC. Its protein is CASILGLAEAHLVF.

This rearrangement joins TRBV5-6 to TRBJ2-4; no definite D call. Trimming shortened V by 4 bases and J by 0 bases, and 8 bases separated the two germline ends. The CDR3 is 14 amino acids. Germline V gives CDR1 SGHDT, CDR2 YYEEEE. The CDR3 protein is CASSPIIAKNIQYF. The CDR3 DNA sequence: TGTGCCAGCAGCCCCATAATAGCCAAAAACATTCAGTACTTC.

The chain combines TRBV5-1 with TRBJ2-5, with D hard to call. The ends were cut back, 2 bases at V and 3 bases at J, with 8 bases in the middle. Per germline, CDR1 SGHRS and CDR2 YFSETQ. The CDR3 contains 13 residues. This chain's CDR3 is CASSFPLEETQYF. The CDR3 DNA is TGCGCCAGCAGCTTTCCCCTAGAAGAGACCCAGTACTTC.

This chain links TRBV29-1 with TRBJ2-1; D is unresolved. V was pared by 0 bases and J by 3 bases, with 3 bases between. The CDR3 extends over 12 amino acids. The V gene's germline CDR1 is SQVTM and CDR2 ANQGSEA. The CDR3 bases are TGCAGCGTTGAAGAAGACTACAATGAGCAGTTCTTC. Protein sequence: CSVEEDYNEQFF.